The subject of this entry is one TCR beta chain. This sample is drawn from a study of blood T cell repertoires in COVID-19. Study-level background: From T cells, B-cell-depleted T cells, or PBMCs came the material, which was cDNA or gDNA.

Germline V gives CDR1 SGHRS, CDR2 YFSETQ. Unmatched junction bases numbered 9, after V lost 4 bases and J lost 4 bases. This CDR3 comprises 15 residues. The assay was immunoSEQ multiplex PCR, and TCRdb's table has in-frame clones only and misses some. The sample shows more than 95,000 clones, about 80% of them seen only once. The chain combines TRBV5-1 with TRBJ2-5, with 8 nucleotides matching TRBD1. Input material: peripheral blood. The origin of this receptor is an older woman with acute or convalescent COVID-19. CDR3 sequence (DNA): TGCGCCAGCAGCGTCGGAGGACAGGGCGGAGAGACCCAGTACTTC. This translates into CASSVGGQGGETQYF.